This T cell receptor (beta chain) comes out of a study of T-cell reconstitution after alpha-beta-depleted transplantation in children. Using unique molecular identifiers, the investigators prepared the TCRbeta library. From the PCR reads, TCRdb called clonotypes with MiXCR, one entry per CDR3 protein. The repertoire holds about 580,000 distinct CDR3 sequences, with around 27% as singletons. The CDR3 sequence is 16 residues long. CDR1 and CDR2 (germline): MDHEN, SYDVKM. The V segment lost 5 bases and the J segment 0 bases; nucleotides outside the gene matches: 5. The J gene is TRBJ2-4, the V gene TRBV28; 9 bases agree with TRBD1. The input for sequencing was PBMCs, taken before TCRalphabeta/CD19-depleted stem cell transplant. The receptor was derived from a boy younger than two with Wiskott-Aldrich syndrome, due to receive a stem cell transplant. CDR3 loop: CASSPGQGRAKNIQYF. The CDR3 DNA follows: TGTGCCAGCAGTCCGGGACAGGGAAGAGCCAAAAACATTCAGTACTTC. The variable domain in full, completed from reference TRBV28 and TRBJ2-4, reads DVKVTQSSRYLVKRTGEKVFLECVQDMDHENMFWYRQDPGLGLRLIYFSYDVKMKEKGDIPEGYSVSREKKERFSLILESASTNQTSMYLCASSPGQGRAKNIQYFGAGTRLSVL.